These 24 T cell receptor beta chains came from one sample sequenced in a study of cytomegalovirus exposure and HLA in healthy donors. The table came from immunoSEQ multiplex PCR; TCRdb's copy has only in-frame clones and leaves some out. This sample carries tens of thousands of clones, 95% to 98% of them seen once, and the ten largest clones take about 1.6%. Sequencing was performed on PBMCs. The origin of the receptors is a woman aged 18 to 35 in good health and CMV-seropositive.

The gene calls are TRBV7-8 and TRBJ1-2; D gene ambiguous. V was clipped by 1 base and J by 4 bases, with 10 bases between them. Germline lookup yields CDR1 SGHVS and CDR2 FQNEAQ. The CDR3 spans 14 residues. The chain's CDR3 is CASSLGPRSYGYTF. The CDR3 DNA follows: TGTGCCAGCAGCTTAGGTCCCAGAAGCTATGGCTACACCTTC.

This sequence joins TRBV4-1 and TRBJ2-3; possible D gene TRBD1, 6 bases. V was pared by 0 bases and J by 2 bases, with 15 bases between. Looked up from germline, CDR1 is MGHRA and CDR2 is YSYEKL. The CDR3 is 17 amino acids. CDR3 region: CASSQERGTFYTDTQYF. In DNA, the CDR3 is TGCGCCAGCAGCCAAGAGAGGGGGACCTTTTACACAGATACGCAGTATTTT.

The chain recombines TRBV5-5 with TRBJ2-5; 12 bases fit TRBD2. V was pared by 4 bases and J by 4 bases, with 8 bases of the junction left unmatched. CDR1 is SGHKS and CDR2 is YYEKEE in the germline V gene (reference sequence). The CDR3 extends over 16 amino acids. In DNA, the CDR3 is TGTGCCAGCAGCCCGAGACTAGCGGGAGTGAGAGAGACCCAGTACTTC. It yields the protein CASSPRLAGVRETQYF.

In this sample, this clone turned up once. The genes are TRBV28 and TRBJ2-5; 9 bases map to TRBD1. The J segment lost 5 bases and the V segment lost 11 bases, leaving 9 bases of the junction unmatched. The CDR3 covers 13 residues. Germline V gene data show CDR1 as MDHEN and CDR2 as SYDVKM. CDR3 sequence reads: CASRGTGMETQYF. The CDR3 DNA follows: TGTGCCTCTCGGGGGACAGGGATGGAGACCCAGTACTTC.

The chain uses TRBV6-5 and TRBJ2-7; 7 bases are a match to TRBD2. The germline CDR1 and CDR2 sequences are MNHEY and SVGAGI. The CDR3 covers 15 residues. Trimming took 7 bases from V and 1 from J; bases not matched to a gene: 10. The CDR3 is CASNPWAGDSYEQYF. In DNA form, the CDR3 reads TGTGCCAGCAACCCATGGGCGGGGGATTCCTACGAGCAGTACTTC.

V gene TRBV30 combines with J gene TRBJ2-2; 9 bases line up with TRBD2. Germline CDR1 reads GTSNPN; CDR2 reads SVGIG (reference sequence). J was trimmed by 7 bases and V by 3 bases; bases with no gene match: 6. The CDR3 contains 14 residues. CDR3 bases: TGTGCCTGGAGATTAGCGGGAGCGAGCGGGGAGCTGTTTTTT. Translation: CAWRLAGASGELFF.

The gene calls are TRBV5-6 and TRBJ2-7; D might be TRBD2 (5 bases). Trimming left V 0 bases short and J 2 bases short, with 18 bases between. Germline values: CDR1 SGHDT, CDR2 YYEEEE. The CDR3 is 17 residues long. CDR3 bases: TGTGCCAGCAGCTTGGGGGAACTACGGAGGCTGCCCTACGAGCAGTACTTC. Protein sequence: CASSLGELRRLPYEQYF.

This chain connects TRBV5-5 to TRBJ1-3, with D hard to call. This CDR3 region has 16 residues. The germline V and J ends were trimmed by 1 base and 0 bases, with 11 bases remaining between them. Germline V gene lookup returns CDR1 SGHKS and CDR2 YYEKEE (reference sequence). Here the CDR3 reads CASSLLHHLSGNTIYF. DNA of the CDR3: TGTGCCAGCAGCTTGTTACACCACCTCTCTGGAAACACCATATATTTT.

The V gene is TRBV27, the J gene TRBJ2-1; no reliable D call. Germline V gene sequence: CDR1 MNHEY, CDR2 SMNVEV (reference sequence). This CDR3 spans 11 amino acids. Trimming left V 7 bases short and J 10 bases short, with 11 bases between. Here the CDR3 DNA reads TGTGCCAGCAAGGAAGCGATGGAGCAGTTCTTC. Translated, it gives CASKEAMEQFF.

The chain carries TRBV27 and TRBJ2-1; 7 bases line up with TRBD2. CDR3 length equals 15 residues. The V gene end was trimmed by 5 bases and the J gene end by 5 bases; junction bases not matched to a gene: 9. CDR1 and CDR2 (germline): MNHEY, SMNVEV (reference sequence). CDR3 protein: CASSPRLAENNEQFF. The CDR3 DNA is TGTGCCAGCAGTCCCCGGCTAGCGGAGAACAATGAGCAGTTCTTC.

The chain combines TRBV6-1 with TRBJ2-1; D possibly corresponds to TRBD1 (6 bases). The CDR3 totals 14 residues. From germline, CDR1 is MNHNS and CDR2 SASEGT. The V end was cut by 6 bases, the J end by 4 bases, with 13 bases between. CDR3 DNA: TGTGCCAGCAGACCCGGGACATTTTACAATGAGCAGTTCTTC. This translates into CASRPGTFYNEQFF.

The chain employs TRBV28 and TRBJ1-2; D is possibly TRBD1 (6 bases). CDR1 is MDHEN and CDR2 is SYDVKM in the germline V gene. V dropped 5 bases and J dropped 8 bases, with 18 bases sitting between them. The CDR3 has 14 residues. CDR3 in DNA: TGTGCCAGCAGTCCCGGGGGGGGCCTGGGAGGCTACACCTTC. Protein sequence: CASSPGGGLGGYTF.

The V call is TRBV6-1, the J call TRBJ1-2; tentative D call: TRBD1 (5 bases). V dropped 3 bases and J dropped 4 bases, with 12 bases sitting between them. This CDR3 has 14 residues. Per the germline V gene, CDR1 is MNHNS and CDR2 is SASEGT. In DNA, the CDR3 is TGTGCCAGCAGTGACGATGGGGGGACCTATGGCTACACCTTC. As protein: CASSDDGGTYGYTF.

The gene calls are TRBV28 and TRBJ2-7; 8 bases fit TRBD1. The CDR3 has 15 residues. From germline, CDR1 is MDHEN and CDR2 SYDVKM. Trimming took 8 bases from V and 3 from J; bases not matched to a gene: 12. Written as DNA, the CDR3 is TGTGCCAGCGCAAGTACCTCCGGACAGGGCTACGAGCAGTACTTC. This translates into CASASTSGQGYEQYF.

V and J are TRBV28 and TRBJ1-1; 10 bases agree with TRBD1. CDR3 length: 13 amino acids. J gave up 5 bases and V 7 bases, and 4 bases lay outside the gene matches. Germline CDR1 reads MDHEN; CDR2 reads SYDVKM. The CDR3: CASNRDRGTEAFF. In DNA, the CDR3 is TGTGCCAGCAATCGGGACAGGGGTACTGAAGCTTTCTTT.

The CDR3 nucleotides read TGTGCCATCAGTGAGTTAATAGATAATGGCTACACCTTC. Its protein is CAISELIDNGYTF. The chain recombines TRBV10-3 with TRBJ1-2; D gene unclear. V dropped 1 base and J dropped 6 bases, with 9 bases sitting between them. There are 13 residues in the CDR3. Germline CDR1 and CDR2: ENHRY and SYGVKD.

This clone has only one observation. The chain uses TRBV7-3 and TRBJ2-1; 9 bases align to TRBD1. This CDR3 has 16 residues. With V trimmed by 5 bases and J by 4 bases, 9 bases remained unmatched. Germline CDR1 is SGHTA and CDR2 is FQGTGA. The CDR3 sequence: CASSQAGGQGYNEQFF. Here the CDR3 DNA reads TGTGCCAGCAGCCAAGCAGGGGGACAGGGTTACAATGAGCAGTTCTTC. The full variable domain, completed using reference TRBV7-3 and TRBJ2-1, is GAGVSQTPSNKVTEKGKYVELRCDPISGHTALYWYRQSLGQGPEFLIYFQGTGAADDSGLPNDRFFAVRPEGSVSTLKIQRTERGDSAVYLCASSQAGGQGYNEQFFGPGTRLTVL.

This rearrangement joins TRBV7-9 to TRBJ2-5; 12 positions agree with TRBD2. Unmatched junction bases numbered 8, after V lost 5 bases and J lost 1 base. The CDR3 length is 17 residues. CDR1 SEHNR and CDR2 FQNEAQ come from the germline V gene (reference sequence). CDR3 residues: CASSRLAGVVRQETQYF. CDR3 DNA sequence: TGTGCCAGCAGCCGACTAGCGGGAGTGGTCCGCCAAGAGACCCAGTACTTC.

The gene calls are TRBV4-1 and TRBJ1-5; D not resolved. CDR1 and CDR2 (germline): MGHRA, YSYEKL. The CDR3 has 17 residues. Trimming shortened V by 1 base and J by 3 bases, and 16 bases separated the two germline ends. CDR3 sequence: CASSQGQARKSNQPQHF. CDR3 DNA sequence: TGCGCCAGCAGCCAAGGTCAGGCCCGAAAATCCAATCAGCCCCAGCATTTT.

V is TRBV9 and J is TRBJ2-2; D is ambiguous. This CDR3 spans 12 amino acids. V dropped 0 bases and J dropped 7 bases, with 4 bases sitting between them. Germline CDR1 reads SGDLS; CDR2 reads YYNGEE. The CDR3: CASSVGSGELFF. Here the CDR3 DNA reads TGTGCCAGCAGCGTAGGGAGCGGGGAGCTGTTTTTT.

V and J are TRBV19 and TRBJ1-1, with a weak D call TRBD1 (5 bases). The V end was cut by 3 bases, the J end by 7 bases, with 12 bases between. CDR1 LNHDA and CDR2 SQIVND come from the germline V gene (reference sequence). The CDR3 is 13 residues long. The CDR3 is CASSIPTRVEAFF. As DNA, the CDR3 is TGTGCCAGTAGTATCCCTACCAGGGTTGAAGCTTTCTTT.

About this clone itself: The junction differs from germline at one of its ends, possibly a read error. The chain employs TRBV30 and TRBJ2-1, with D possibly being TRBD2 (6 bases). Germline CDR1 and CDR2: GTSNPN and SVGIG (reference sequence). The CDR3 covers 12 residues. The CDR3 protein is CTFRGIRNEQFF. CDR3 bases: TGCACCTTCCGCGGGATAAGGAATGAGCAGTTCTTC. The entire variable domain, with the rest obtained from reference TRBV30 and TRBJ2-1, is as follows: SQTIHQWPATLVQPVGSPLSLECTVEGTSNPNLYWYRQAAGRGLQLLFYSVGIGQISSEVPQNLSASRPQDRQFILSSKKLLLSDSGFYLCTFRGIRNEQFFGPGTRLTVL.

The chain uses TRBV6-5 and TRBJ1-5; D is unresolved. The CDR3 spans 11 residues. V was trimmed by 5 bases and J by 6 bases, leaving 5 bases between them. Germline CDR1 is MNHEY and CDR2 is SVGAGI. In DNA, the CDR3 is TGTGCCAGCAGTGAAGCTCAGCCCCAGCATTTT. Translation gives CASSEAQPQHF.

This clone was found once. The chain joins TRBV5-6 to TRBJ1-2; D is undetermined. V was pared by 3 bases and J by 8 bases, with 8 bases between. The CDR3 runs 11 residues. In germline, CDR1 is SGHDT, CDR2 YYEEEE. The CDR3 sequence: CASSSDGGYTF. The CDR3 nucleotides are TGTGCCAGCAGCTCAGATGGCGGCTACACCTTC.